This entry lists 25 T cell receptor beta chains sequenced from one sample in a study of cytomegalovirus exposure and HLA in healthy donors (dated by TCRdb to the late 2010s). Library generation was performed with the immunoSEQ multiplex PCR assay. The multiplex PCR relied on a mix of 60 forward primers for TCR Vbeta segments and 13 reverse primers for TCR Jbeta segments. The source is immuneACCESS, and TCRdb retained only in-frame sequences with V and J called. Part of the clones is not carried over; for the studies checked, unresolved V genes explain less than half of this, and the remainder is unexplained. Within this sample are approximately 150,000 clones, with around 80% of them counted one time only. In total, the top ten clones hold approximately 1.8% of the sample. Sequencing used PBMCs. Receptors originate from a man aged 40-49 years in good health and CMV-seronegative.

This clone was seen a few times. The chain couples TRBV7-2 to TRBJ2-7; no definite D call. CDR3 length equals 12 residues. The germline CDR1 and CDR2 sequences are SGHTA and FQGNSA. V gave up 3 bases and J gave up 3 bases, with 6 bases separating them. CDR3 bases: TGTGCCAGCAGCTTTTCAGTCTACGAGCAGTACTTC. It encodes CASSFSVYEQYF.

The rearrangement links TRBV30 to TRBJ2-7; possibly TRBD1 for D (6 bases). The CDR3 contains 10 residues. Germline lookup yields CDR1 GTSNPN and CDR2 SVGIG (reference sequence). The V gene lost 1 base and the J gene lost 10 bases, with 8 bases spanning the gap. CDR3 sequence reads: CAWSGGTQYF. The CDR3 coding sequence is TGTGCCTGGAGTGGGGGGACACAGTACTTC.

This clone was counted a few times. CDR3: CASSPLPGDTQYF. The DNA for the CDR3 is TGCGCCAGCAGCCCACTTCCGGGGGATACGCAGTATTTT. The genes are TRBV5-1 and TRBJ2-3; the D gene is possibly TRBD2 (5 bases). The CDR3 sequence is 13 residues long. The V end lost 4 bases, the J end lost 6 bases, and 12 bases lay between the germline ends. CDR1 and CDR2 (germline): SGHRS, YFSETQ.

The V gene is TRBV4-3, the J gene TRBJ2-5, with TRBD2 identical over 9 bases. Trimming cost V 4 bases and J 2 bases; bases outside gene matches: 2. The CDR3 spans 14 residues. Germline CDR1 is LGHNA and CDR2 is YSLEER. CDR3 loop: CASSLGLAQETQYF. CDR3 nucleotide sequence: TGCGCCAGCAGCCTCGGACTAGCGCAAGAGACCCAGTACTTC.

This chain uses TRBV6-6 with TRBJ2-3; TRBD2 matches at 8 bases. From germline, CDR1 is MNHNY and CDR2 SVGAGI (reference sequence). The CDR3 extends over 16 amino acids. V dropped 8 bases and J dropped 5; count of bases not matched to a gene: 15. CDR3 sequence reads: CASAGRGRGAGDTQYF. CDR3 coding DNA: TGTGCCAGCGCCGGCCGGGGGCGGGGGGCGGGAGATACGCAGTATTTT.

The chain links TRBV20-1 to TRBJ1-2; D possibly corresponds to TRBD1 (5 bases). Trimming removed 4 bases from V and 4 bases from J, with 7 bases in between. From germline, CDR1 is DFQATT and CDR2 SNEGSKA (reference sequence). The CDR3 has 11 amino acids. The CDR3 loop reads CSATDSYGYTF. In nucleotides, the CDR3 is TGCAGTGCTACTGACAGCTATGGCTACACCTTC.

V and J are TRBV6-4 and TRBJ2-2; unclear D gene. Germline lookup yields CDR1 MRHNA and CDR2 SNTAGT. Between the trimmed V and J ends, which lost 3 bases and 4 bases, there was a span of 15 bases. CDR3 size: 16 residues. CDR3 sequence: CASSEGQALVTGELFF. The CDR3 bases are TGTGCCAGCAGTGAGGGCCAGGCTTTGGTCACCGGGGAGCTGTTTTTT.

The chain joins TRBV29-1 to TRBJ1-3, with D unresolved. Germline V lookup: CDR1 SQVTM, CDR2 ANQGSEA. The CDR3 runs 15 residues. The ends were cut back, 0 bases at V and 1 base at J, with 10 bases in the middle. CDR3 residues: CSVEDLGSSGNTIYF. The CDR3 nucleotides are TGCAGCGTTGAAGATCTAGGCTCATCTGGAAACACCATATATTTT.

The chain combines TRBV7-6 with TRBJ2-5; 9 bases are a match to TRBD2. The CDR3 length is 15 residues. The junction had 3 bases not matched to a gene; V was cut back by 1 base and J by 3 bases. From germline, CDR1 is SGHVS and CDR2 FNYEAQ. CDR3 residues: CASSLGPSGEETQYF. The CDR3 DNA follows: TGTGCCAGCAGCTTAGGGCCTAGCGGGGAAGAGACCCAGTACTTC. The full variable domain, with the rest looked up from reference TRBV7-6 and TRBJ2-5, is GAGVSQSPRYKVTKRGQDVALRCDPISGHVSLYWYRQALGQGPEFLTYFNYEAQQDKSGLPNDRFSAERPEGSISTLTIQRTEQRDSAMYRCASSLGPSGEETQYFGPGTRLLVL.

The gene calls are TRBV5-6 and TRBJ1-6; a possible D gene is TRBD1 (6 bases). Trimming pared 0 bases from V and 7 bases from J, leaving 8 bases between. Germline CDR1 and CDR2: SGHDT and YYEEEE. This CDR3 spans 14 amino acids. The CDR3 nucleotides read TGTGCCAGCAGCTTGGTAGGGGGAAATTCACCCCTCCACTTT. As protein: CASSLVGGNSPLHF.

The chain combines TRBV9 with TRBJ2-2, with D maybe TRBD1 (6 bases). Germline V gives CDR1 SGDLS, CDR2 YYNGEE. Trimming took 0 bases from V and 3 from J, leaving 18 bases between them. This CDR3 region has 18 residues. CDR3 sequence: CASSVATWQGSHTGELFF. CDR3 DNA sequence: TGTGCCAGCAGCGTAGCTACGTGGCAGGGGAGTCACACCGGGGAGCTGTTTTTT.

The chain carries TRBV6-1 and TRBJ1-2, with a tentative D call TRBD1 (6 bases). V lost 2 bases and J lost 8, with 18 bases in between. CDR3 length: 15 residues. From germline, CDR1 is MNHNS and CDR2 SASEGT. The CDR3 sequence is CASSELKSRTGGYTF. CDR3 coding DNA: TGTGCCAGCAGTGAATTAAAATCCAGAACAGGGGGCTACACCTTC.

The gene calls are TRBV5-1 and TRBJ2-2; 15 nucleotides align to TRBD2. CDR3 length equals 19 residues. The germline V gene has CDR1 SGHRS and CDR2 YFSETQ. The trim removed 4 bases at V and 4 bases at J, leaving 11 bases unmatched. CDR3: CASSLRTSGRAVVTGELFF. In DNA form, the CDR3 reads TGCGCCAGCAGCCTGAGGACTAGCGGGAGGGCCGTTGTCACCGGGGAGCTGTTTTTT.

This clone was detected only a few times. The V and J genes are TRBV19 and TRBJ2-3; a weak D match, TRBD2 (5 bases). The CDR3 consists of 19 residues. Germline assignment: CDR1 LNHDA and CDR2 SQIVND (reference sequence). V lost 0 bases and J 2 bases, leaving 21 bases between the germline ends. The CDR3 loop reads CASSIDGNVVSFFTDTQYF. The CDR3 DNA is TGTGCCAGTAGTATAGACGGGAACGTAGTCAGCTTTTTCACAGATACGCAGTATTTT.

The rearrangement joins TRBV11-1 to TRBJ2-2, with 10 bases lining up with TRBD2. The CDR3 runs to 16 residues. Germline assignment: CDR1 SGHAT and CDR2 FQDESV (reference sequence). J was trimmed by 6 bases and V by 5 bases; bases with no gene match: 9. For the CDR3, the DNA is TGTGCCAGCAGCCGACGTCTAGCGGGAGTCGCCGGGGAGCTGTTTTTT. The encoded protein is CASSRRLAGVAGELFF.

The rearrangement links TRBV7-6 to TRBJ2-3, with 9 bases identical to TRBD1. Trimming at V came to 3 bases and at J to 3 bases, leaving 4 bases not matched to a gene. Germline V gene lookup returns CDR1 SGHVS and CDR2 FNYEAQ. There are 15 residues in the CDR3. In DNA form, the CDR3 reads TGTGCCAGCAGCTTGGGTGGGACAGGGACAGATACGCAGTATTTT. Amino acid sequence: CASSLGGTGTDTQYF.

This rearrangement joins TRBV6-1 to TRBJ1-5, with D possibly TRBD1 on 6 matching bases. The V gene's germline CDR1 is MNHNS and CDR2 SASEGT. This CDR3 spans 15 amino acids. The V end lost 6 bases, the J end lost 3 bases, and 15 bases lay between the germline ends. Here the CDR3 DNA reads TGTGCCAGCAGCACCGGGACATCCCTCAATCAGCCCCAGCATTTT. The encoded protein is CASSTGTSLNQPQHF.

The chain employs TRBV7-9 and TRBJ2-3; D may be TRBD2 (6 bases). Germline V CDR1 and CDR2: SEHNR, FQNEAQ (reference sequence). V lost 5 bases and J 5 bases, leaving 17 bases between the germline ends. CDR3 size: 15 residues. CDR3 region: CASSAWDSRGDTQYF. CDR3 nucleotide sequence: TGTGCCAGCAGCGCATGGGACTCTAGGGGAGATACGCAGTATTTT.

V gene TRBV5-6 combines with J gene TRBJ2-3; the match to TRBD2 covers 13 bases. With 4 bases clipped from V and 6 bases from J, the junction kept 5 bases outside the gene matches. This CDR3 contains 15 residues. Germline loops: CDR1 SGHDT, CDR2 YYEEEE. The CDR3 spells CASSTGLAGRDTQYF. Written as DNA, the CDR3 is TGTGCCAGCAGCACGGGACTAGCGGGGAGGGATACGCAGTATTTT.

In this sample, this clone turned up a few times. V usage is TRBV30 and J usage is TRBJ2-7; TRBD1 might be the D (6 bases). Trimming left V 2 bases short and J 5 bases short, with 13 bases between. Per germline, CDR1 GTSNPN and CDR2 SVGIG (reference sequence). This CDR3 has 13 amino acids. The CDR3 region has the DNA TGTGCCTGGAGTAGGAGCAGGGACAACGAGCAGTACTTC. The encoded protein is CAWSRSRDNEQYF.

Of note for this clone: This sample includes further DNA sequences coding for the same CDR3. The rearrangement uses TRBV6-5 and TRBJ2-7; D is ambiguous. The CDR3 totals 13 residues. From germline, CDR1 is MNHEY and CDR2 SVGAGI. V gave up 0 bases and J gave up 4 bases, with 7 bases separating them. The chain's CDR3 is CASSYSSSYEQYF. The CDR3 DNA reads TGTGCCAGCAGTTACTCGAGTTCTTACGAGCAGTACTTC.

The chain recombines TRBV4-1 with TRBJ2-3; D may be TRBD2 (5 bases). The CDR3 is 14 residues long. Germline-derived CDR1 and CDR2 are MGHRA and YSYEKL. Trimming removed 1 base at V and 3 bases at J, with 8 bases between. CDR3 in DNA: TGCGCCAGCAGCCAAGGCCTAGCTACAGATACGCAGTATTTT. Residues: CASSQGLATDTQYF.

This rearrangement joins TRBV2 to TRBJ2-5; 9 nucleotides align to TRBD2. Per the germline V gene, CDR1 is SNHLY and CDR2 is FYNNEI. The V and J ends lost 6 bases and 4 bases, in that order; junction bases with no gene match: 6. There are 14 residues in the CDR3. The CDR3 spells CASSLAGVGETQYF. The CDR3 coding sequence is TGTGCCAGCAGCTTAGCGGGAGTCGGAGAGACCCAGTACTTC.

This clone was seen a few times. The CDR3 region has the DNA TGCAGCGTTGTGCGGGACGAAACCGGGGAGCTGTTTTTT. It encodes CSVVRDETGELFF. This chain links TRBV29-1 with TRBJ2-2; perhaps TRBD2 as D (6 bases). Trimming stripped 4 bases from V and 5 bases from J, with 11 bases between. This CDR3 has 13 residues. The germline gives CDR1 SQVTM, CDR2 ANQGSEA.

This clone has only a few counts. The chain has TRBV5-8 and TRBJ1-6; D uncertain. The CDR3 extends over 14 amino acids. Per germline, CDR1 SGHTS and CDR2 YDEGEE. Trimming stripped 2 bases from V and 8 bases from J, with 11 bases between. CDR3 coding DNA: TGTGCCAGCAGCTTCTGGATCCAGGATTCACCCCTCCACTTT. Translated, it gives CASSFWIQDSPLHF.